This paragraph covers one TCR beta chain sequence. Its antigen is still unknown. Buffy coats from healthy blood donors served as controls. This sample is part of a study of STAT5B mutations in CD4+ large granular lymphocyte leukemia. Overall study results and limits: Top patient clones used TRBV06 genes more often: 8/27 versus 2/35 in controls. No patients shared main leukemic clonotypes, though about 25% appeared at low frequency elsewhere.

V lost 5 bases to trimming and J lost 3 bases, with 14 bases between them. This CDR3 is 14 amino acids long. Germline CDR1 and CDR2: SGHRS and YFSETQ. Clones were sequenced by immunoSEQ multiplex PCR, and TCRdb holds only the in-frame ones, with some missing. Of approximately 40,000 clones in the sample, about 81% are singletons; the top ten hold around 0.37%. J is TRBJ1-1 and V is TRBV5-1; possibly TRBD1 for D (5 bases). This TCR came from a human donor in good health. The sample taken for sequencing was CD4+ T cells from blood buffy coats. The DNA for the CDR3 is TGCGCCAGCAGTCCCCAGGGAGGAGACACTGAAGCTTTCTTT. This encodes CASSPQGGDTEAFF. The full variable domain, with the rest looked up from reference TRBV5-1 and TRBJ1-1, is KAGVTQTPRYLIKTRGQQVTLSCSPISGHRSVSWYQQTPGQGLQFLFEYFSETQRNKGNFPGRFSGRQFSNSRSEMNVSTLELGDSALYLCASSPQGGDTEAFFGQGTRLTVV.